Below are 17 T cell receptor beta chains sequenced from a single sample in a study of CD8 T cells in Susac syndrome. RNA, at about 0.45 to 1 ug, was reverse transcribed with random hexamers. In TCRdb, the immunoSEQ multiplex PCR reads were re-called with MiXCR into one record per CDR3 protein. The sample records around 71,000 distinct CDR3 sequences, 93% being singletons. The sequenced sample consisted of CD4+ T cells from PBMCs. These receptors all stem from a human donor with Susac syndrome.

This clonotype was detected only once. The CDR3 region is CASTPSRDDYEQYF. The CDR3, as DNA: TGTGCCAGCACCCCCTCGCGGGACGACTACGAGCAGTACTTC. J is TRBJ2-7 and V is TRBV7-2; perhaps TRBD2 as D (6 bases). CDR3 length equals 14 residues. Looked up from germline, CDR1 is SGHTA and CDR2 is FQGNSA. The ends were cut back, 7 bases at V and 3 bases at J, with 16 bases in the middle.

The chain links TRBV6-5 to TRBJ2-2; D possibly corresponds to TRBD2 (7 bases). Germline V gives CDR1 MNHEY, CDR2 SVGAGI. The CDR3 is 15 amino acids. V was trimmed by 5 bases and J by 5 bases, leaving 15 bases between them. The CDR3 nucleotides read TGTGCCAGCAGTCCCCGGGGGGCCGGGACCGGGGAGCTGTTTTTT. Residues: CASSPRGAGTGELFF.

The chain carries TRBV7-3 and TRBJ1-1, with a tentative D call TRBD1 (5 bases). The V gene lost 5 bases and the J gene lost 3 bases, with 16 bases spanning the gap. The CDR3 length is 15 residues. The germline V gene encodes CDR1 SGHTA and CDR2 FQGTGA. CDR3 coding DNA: TGTGCCAGCAGCCAGGGCTCGGGGGAGGACACTGAAGCTTTCTTT. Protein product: CASSQGSGEDTEAFF.

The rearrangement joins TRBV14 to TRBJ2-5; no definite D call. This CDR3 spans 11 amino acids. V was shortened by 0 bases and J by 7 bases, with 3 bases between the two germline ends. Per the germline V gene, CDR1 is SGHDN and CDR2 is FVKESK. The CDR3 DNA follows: TGTGCCAGCAGCCAAGAAGGGACCCAGTACTTC. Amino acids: CASSQEGTQYF. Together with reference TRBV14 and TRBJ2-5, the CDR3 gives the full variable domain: EAGVTQFPSHSVIEKGQTVTLRCDPISGHDNLYWYRRVMGKEIKFLLHFVKESKQDESGMPNNRFLAERTGGTYSTLKVQPAELEDSGVYFCASSQEGTQYFGPGTRLLVL.

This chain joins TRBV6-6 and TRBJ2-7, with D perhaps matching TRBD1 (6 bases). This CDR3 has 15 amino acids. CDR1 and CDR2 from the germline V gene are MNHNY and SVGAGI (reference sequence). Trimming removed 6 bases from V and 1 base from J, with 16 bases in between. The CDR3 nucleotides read TGTGCCAGCAGGACCACAGGGAAAGAATCCTACGAGCAGTACTTC. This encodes CASRTTGKESYEQYF.

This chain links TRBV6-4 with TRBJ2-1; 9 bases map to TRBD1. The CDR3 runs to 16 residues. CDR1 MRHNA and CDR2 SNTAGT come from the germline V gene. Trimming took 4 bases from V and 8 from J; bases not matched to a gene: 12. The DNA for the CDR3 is TGTGCCAGCAGTGCCACAACAGGGGGCGGAAGCGATGAGCAGTTCTTC. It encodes CASSATTGGGSDEQFF.

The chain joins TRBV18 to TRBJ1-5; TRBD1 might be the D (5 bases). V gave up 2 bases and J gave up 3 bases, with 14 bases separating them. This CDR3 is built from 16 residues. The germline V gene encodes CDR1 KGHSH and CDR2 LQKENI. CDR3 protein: CASSPMRQTPNQPQHF. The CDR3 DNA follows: TGTGCCAGCTCACCAATGAGACAGACTCCCAATCAGCCCCAGCATTTT.

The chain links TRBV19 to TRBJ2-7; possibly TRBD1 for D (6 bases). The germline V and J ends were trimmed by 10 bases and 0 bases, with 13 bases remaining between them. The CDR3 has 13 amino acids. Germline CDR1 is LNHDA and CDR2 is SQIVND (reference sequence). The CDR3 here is CATRQANSYEQYF. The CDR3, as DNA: TGTGCCACCCGACAGGCAAACTCCTACGAGCAGTACTTC. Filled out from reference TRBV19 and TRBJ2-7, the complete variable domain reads DGGITQSPKYLFRKEGQNVTLSCEQNLNHDAMYWYRQDPGQGLRLIYYSQIVNDFQKGDIAEGYSVSREKKESFPLTVTSAQKNPTAFYLCATRQANSYEQYFGPGTRLTVT.

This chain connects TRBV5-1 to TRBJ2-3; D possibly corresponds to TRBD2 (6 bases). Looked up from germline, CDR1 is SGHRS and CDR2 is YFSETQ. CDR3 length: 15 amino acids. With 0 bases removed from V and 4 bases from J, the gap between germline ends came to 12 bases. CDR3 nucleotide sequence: TGCGCCAGCAGCTTGGTCTCGCGGGGTCCAGATACGCAGTATTTT. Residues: CASSLVSRGPDTQYF.

CDR3 loop: CSVNSGSSNYGYTF. In DNA form, the CDR3 reads TGCAGCGTAAACTCAGGGTCCTCTAACTATGGCTACACCTTC. The chain is built from TRBV29-1 and TRBJ1-2; possible D gene TRBD1, 5 bases. V lost 6 bases and J 0 bases, leaving 14 bases between the germline ends. Germline CDR1 and CDR2: SQVTM and ANQGSEA. The CDR3 runs to 14 residues. Variable domain in full (rest from reference TRBV29-1 and TRBJ1-2): SAVISQKPSRDICQRGTSLTIQCQVDSQVTMMFWYRQQPGQSLTLIATANQGSEATYESGFVIDKFPISRPNLTFSTLTVSNMSPEDSSIYLCSVNSGSSNYGYTFGSGTRLTVV.

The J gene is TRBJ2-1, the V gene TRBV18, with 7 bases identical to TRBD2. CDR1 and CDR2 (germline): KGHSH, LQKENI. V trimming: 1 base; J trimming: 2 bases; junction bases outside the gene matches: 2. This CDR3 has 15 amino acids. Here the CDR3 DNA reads TGTGCCAGCTCACCACGGGGGACTACCTACAATGAGCAGTTCTTC. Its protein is CASSPRGTTYNEQFF.

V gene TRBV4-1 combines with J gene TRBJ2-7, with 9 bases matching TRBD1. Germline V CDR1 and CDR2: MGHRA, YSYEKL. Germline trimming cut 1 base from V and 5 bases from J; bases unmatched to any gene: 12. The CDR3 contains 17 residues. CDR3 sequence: CASSQARLGQGINEQYF. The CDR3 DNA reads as TGCGCCAGCAGCCAAGCCCGCTTAGGACAGGGGATAAACGAGCAGTACTTC.

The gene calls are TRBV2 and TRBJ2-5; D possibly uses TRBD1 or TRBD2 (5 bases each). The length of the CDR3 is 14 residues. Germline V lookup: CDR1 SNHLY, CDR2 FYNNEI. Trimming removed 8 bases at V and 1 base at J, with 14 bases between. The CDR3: CASEFSGTQETQYF. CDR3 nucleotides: TGTGCCAGCGAATTTTCGGGGACCCAAGAGACCCAGTACTTC.

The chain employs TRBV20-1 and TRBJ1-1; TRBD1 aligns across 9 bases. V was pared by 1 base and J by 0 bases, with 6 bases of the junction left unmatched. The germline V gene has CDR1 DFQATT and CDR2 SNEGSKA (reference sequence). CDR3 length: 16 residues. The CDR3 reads CSARAGQGDMNTEAFF. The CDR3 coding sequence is TGCAGTGCTAGAGCGGGACAGGGAGACATGAACACTGAAGCTTTCTTT.

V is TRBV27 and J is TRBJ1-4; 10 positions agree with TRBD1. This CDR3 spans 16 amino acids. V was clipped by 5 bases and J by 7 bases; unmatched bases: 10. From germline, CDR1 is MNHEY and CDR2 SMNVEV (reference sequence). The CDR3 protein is CASSTRPGQGFEKLFF. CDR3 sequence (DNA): TGTGCCAGCAGTACGAGACCGGGACAGGGGTTTGAAAAACTGTTTTTT.

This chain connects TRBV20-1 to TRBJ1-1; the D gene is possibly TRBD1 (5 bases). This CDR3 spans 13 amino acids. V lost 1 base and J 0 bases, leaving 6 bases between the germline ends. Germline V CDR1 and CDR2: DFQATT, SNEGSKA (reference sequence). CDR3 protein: CSARGGVNTEAFF. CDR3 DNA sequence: TGCAGTGCTAGAGGAGGGGTGAACACTGAAGCTTTCTTT.

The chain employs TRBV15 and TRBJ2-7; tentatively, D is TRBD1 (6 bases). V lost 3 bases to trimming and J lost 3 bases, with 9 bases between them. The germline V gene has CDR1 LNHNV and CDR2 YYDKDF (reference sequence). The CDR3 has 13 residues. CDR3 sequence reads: CATSSIRGYEQYF. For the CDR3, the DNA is TGTGCCACCAGCAGTATCAGGGGCTACGAGCAGTACTTC.